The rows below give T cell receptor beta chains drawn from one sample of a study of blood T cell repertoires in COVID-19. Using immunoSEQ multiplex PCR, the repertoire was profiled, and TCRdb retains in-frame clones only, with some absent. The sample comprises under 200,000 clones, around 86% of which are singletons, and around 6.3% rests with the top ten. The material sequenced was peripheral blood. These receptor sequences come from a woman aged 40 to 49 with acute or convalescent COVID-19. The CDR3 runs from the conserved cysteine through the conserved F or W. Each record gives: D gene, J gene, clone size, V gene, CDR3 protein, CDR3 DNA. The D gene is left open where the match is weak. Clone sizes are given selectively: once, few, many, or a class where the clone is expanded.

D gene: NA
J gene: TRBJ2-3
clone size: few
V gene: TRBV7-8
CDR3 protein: CASSSSVADTQYF
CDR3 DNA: TGTGCCAGCAGCTCCTCAGTGGCAGATACGCAGTATTTT

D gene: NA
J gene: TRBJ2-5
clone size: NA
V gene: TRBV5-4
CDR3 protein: CASNSMGGPQETQYF
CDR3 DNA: TGTGCCAGCAACTCAATGGGGGGTCCCCAAGAGACCCAGTACTTC

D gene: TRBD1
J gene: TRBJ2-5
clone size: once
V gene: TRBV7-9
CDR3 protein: CASSGDSQETQYF
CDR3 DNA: TGTGCCAGCAGCGGGGACAGCCAAGAGACCCAGTACTTC

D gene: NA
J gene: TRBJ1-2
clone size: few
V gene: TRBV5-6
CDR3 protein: CASSLPDRDYGYTF
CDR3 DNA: TGTGCCAGCAGCTTACCTGACAGAGACTATGGCTACACCTTC

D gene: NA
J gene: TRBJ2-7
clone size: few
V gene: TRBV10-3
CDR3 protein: CAISGTAGTMGTYEQYF
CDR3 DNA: TGTGCCATCAGTGGGACGGCCGGGACAATGGGAACCTACGAGCAGTACTTC

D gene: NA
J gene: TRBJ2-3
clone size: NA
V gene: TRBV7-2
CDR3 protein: CASSQLGDTQYF
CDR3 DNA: TGTGCCAGCAGCCAACTCGGGGATACGCAGTATTTT

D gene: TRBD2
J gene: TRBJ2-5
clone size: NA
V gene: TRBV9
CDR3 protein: CASSSRGGRGVTETQYF
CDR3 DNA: TGTGCCAGCAGCTCCCGGGGGGGGAGGGGAGTCACAGAGACCCAGTACTTC

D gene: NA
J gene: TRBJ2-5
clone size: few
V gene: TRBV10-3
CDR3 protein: CAISAGSVGETQYF
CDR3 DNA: TGTGCCATCAGTGCAGGGTCCGTCGGGGAGACCCAGTACTTC

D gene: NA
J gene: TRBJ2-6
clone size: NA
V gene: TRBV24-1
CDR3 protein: CATSYGRSSGANVLTF
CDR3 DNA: TGTGCCACCAGTTATGGCAGAAGCTCTGGGGCCAACGTCCTGACTTTC

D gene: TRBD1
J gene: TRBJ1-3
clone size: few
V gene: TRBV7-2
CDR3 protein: CASSAVTGPDTIYF
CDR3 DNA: TGTGCCAGCAGCGCCGTGACAGGGCCCGACACCATATATTTT

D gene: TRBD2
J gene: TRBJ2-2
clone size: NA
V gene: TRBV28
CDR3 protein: CASSFPPGGDTGELFF
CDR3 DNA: TGTGCCAGCAGTTTTCCCCCGGGGGGGGACACCGGGGAGCTGTTTTTT

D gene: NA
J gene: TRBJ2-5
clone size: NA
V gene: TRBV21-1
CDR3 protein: CASCTGMTETQYF
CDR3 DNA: TGTGCCAGCTGTACAGGGATGACGGAGACCCAGTACTTC

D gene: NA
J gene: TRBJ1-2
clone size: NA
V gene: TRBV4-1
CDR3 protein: CASSQERRKKGYTF
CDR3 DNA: TGCGCCAGCAGCCAAGAGAGGCGGAAGAAAGGCTACACCTTC

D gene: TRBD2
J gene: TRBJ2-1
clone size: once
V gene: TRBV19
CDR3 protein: CASTPPGTSGYNEQFF
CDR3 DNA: TGTGCCAGTACCCCCCCGGGGACTAGCGGTTACAATGAGCAGTTCTTC

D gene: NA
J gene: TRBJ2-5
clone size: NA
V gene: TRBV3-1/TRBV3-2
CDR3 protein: CASSGRARETQYF
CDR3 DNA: TGTGCCAGCAGTGGAAGAGCGAGGGAGACCCAGTACTTC

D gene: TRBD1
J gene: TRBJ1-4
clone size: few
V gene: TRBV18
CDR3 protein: CASSGTVGELFF
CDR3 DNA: TGTGCCAGCTCAGGGACAGTTGGAGAACTGTTTTTT

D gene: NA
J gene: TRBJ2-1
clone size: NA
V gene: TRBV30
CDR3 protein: CAWSRSSRDEQFF
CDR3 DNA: TGTGCCTGGAGTAGGAGTAGCAGAGATGAGCAGTTCTTC

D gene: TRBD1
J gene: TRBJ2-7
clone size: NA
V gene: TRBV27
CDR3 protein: CASSLRDREDEQYF
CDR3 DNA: TGTGCCAGCAGCCTCCGGGACAGGGAGGATGAGCAGTACTTC

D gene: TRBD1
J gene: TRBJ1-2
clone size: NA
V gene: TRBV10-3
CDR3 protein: CAINAQGIGSGYTF
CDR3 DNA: TGTGCCATCAATGCACAGGGGATAGGGTCCGGCTACACCTTC

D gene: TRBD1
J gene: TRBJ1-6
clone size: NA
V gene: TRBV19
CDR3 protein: CASSFSRPGQGARSPLHF
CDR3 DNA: TGTGCCAGTAGTTTCTCCCGTCCGGGACAGGGGGCAAGGTCACCCCTCCACTTT

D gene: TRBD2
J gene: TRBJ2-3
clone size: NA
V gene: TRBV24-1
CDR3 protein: CATSDLSGRAGDTQYF
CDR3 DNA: TGTGCCACCAGTGACCTTAGCGGGAGGGCCGGAGATACGCAGTATTTT

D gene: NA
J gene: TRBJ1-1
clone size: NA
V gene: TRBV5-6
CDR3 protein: CASTVASGTEAFF
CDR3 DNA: TGTGCCAGCACCGTGGCATCGGGCACTGAAGCTTTCTTT

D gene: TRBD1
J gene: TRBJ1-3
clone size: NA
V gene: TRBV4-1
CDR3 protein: CASSQSYDRGSGNTIYF
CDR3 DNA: TGCGCCAGCAGCCAAAGCTACGACAGGGGCTCTGGAAACACCATATATTTT

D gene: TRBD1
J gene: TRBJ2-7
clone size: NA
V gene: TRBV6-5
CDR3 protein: CASSRGQGATYEQYF
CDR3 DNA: TGTGCCAGCAGTCGTGGACAGGGGGCTACCTACGAGCAGTACTTC

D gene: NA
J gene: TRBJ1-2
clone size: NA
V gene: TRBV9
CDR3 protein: CASSVTASRGTRYGYTF
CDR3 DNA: TGTGCCAGCAGCGTAACGGCGAGCCGGGGGACGAGGTATGGCTACACCTTC

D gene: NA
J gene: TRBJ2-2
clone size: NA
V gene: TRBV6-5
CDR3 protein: CASRAGELFF
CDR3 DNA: TGTGCCAGCCGGGCCGGGGAGCTGTTTTTT

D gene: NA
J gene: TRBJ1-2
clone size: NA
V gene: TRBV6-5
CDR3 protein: CASSYRSANYGYTF
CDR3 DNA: TGTGCCAGCAGTTACCGGTCCGCTAACTATGGCTACACCTTC

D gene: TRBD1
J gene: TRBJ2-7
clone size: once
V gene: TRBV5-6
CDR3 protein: CASSRTGVHEQYF
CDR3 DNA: TGTGCCAGCAGCCGGACAGGGGTGCACGAGCAGTACTTC

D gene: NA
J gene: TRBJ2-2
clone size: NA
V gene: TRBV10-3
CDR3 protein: CAIRPTSPRTGELFF
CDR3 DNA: TGTGCCATCAGACCGACGAGTCCCAGGACCGGGGAGCTGTTTTTT

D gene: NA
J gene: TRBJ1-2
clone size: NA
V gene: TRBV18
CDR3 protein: CASSPETGLLDYGYTF
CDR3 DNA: TGTGCCAGCTCACCCGAAACAGGGCTCTTAGACTATGGCTACACCTTC

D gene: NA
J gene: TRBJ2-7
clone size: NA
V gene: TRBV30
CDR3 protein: CAWDNRGGTYEQYF
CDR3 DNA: TGTGCCTGGGATAACAGGGGGGGCACCTACGAGCAGTACTTC

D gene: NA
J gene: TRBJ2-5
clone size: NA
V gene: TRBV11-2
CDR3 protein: CASSPISQQETQYF
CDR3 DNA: TGTGCCAGCAGCCCCATTAGCCAGCAGGAGACCCAGTACTTC

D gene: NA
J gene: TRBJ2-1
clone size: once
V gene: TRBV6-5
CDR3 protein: CASLSIRGGYNEQFF
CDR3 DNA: TGTGCCAGCTTGTCCATCAGGGGCGGCTACAATGAGCAGTTCTTC

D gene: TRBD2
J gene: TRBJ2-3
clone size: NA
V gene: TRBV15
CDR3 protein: CATSEDGGRSDTQYF
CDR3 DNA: TGTGCCACCAGCGAAGACGGCGGGAGATCAGATACGCAGTATTTT

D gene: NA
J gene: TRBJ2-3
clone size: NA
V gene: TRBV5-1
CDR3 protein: CASSNNRHTDTQYF
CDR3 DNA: TGCGCCAGCAGCAATAACAGACACACAGATACGCAGTATTTT

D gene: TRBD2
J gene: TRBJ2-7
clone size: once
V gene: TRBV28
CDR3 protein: CASSSSAGGYYEQYF
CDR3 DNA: TGTGCCAGCAGTTCCTCTGCGGGGGGGTACTACGAGCAGTACTTC

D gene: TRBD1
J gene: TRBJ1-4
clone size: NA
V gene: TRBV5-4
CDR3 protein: CASSFGQVATNEKLFF
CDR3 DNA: TGTGCCAGCAGCTTCGGACAGGTGGCAACTAATGAAAAACTGTTTTTT

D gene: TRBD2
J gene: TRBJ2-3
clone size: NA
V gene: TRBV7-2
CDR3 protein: CASSSLTSGGPDTQYF
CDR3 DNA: TGTGCCAGCAGCTCTCTGACTAGCGGGGGTCCAGATACGCAGTATTTT

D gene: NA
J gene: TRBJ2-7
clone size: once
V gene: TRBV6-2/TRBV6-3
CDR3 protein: CASSYSPSGSYEQYF
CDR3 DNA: TGTGCCAGCAGTTATTCACCTTCGGGATCCTACGAGCAGTACTTC

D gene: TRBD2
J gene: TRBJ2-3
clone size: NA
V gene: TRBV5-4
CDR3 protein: CASSSRTSGTDTQYF
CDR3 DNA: TGTGCCAGCAGCTCCCGGACTAGCGGCACAGATACGCAGTATTTT

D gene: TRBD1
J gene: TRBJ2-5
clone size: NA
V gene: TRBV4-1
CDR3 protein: CASSQWDRGSETQYF
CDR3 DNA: TGCGCCAGCAGCCAATGGGACAGGGGGTCGGAGACCCAGTACTTC

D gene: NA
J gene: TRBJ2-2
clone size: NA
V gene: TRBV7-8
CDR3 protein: CASSLGIGPGELFF
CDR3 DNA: TGTGCCAGCAGCTTAGGAATCGGTCCCGGGGAGCTGTTTTTT

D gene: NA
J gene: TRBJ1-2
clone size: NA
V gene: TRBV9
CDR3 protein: CASSASSGTNYGYTF
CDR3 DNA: TGTGCCAGCAGCGCAAGCTCCGGGACAAACTATGGCTACACCTTC

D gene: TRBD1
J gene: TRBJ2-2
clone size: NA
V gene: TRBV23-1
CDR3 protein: CASSQSVRDRGRRHTGELFF
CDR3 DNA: TGCGCCAGCAGTCAATCGGTCCGGGACAGGGGACGGCGTCACACCGGGGAGCTGTTTTTT

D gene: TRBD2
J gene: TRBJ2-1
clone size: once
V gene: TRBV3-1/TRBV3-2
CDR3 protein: CASSQTSVSYNEQFF
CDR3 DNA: TGTGCCAGCAGCCAGACTAGCGTATCCTACAATGAGCAGTTCTTC

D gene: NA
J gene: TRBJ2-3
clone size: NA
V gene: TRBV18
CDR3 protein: CASQVSFSTDTQYF
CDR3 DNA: TGTGCCAGCCAGGTTTCCTTTAGCACAGATACGCAGTATTTT

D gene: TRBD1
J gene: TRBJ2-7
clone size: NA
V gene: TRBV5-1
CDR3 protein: CASSPSDRNFYEQYF
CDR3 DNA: TGCGCCAGCAGCCCATCGGACAGGAATTTCTACGAGCAGTACTTC

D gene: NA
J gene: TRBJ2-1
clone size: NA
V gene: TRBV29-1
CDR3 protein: CSVEEGANEQFF
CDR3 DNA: TGCAGCGTTGAGGAGGGGGCGAATGAGCAGTTCTTC

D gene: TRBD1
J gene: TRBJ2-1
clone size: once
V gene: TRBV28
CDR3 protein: CASSRPRQGLFYNEQFF
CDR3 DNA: TGTGCCAGCAGCCGCCCCCGACAGGGTCTGTTCTACAATGAGCAGTTCTTC

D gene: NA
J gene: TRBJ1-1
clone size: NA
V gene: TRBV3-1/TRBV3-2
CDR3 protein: CASSRPGGDTEAFF
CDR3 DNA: TGTGCCAGCAGCCGACCCGGCGGTGACACTGAAGCTTTCTTT

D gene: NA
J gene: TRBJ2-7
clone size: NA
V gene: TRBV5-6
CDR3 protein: CASTQHLTSYEQYF
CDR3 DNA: TGTGCCAGCACCCAACACCTCACTAGCTACGAGCAGTACTTC

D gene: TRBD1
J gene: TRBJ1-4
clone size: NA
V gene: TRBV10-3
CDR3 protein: CAISRGLGDEKLFF
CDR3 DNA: TGTGCCATCAGCAGGGGGCTTGGGGATGAAAAACTGTTTTTT

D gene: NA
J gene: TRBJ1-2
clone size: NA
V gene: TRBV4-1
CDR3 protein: CASSQEGTGGYGYTF
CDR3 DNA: TGCGCCAGCAGCCAAGAGGGGACGGGAGGCTATGGCTACACCTTC

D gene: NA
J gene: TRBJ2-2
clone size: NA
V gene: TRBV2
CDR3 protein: CASSTGSGELFF
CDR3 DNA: TGTGCCAGCAGTACTGGGAGCGGGGAGCTGTTTTTT

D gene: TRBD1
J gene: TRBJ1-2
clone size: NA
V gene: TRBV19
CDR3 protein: CASQDRVYGYTF
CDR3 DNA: TGTGCCAGCCAGGACAGGGTCTATGGCTACACCTTC

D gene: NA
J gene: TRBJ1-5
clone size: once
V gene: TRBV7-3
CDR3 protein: CASSPPAGGRDSNQPQHF
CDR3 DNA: TGTGCCAGCAGCCCCCCCGCGGGAGGGAGGGATAGCAATCAGCCCCAGCATTTT